The 21 T cell receptor beta chains presented below share a single source sample, sequenced in a study of T-cell memory formation after mild COVID-19. MiXCR was run by TCRdb on the 5' RACE reads, yielding one entry per CDR3 protein. The table lists about 100,000 distinct CDR3 sequences, roughly 11% of them singletons, with 40% in the top ten. The source material was PBMCs or a T cell subset sorted from them (not recorded which). Receptors were obtained from a man aged 18 to 30 who had mild COVID-19 (a few samples of this study predate the infection). Cell type and time point are not known.

The V and J genes are TRBV12-3 or TRBV12-4 and TRBJ1-2; 7 bases agree with TRBD1. There are 14 residues in the CDR3. V was pared by 1 base and J by 13 bases, with 12 bases of the junction left unmatched. The CDR3 DNA sequence: TGTGCCAGCAGTTTAGGGGGAGGGGGCTTTTTGTGCACCTTC. Translating it yields CASSLGGGGFLCTF.

The chain has TRBV7-6 and TRBJ2-2; perhaps D is TRBD1 or TRBD2 (6 bases each). The CDR3 contains 15 residues. Germline CDR1 reads SGHVS; CDR2 reads FNYEAQ. Trimming pared 8 bases from V and 4 bases from J, leaving 17 bases between. The CDR3 loop reads CASFVGGQGTGELFF. CDR3 coding DNA: TGTGCCAGCTTCGTAGGGGGGCAGGGCACCGGGGAGCTGTTTTTT. Full variable domain (rest looked up from reference TRBV7-6 and TRBJ2-2): GAGVSQSPRYKVTKRGQDVALRCDPISGHVSLYWYRQALGQGPEFLTYFNYEAQQDKSGLPNDRFSAERPEGSISTLTIQRTEQRDSAMYRCASFVGGQGTGELFFGEGSRLTVL.

This sequence joins TRBV13 and TRBJ2-7, with D perhaps matching TRBD2 (6 bases). Per the germline V gene, CDR1 is PRHDT and CDR2 is FYEKMQ (reference sequence). The CDR3 totals 14 residues. V dropped 3 bases and J dropped 3 bases, with 12 bases sitting between them. The CDR3 bases are TGTGCCAGCAGCTTCCGGACTAAGGGCTACGAGCAGTACGTC. This encodes CASSFRTKGYEQYV.

This clonotype has ten or more counts. V is TRBV6-2 or TRBV6-3 and J is TRBJ2-1, with no clear D. Germline V gene sequence: CDR1 MNHEY, CDR2 SVGEGT. V shed 3 bases and J shed 8 bases, with 5 bases lying between them. This CDR3 is built from 11 residues. The CDR3 protein is CASSYGDEQFF. DNA of the CDR3: TGTGCCAGCAGTTATGGGGATGAGCAGTTCTTC.

This clonotype was observed a few times. The chain couples TRBV5-4 to TRBJ2-4; D is ambiguous. The CDR3 covers 13 residues. The V gene's germline CDR1 is SGHNT and CDR2 YYREEE (reference sequence). V was pared by 4 bases and J by 4 bases, with 9 bases between. CDR3 DNA sequence: TGTGCCAGCAGCCCTGAAGAGAAAAACATTCAGTACTTC. Translated, it gives CASSPEEKNIQYF.

The chain is built from TRBV4-1 and TRBJ2-7, with 9 bases identical to TRBD1. CDR1 is MGHRA, CDR2 YSYEKL, per germline. Unmatched junction bases numbered 9, after V lost 0 bases and J lost 3 bases. The CDR3 is 17 residues long. In DNA form, the CDR3 reads TGCGCCAGCAGCCAAGAGGGGGGAGGGACAGGGTACTACGAGCAGTACTTC. Translating it yields CASSQEGGGTGYYEQYF.

This clonotype has just a few counts. The V gene is TRBV12-3 or TRBV12-4, the J gene TRBJ1-4; D unresolved. The CDR3 totals 12 residues. The V gene lost 3 bases and the J gene lost 8 bases, with 7 bases spanning the gap. The CDR3 DNA reads as TGTGCCAGCAGTTTTGAGGGCGAAAAACTGTTTTTT. This codes for CASSFEGEKLFF.

This clonotype was recorded a few times. The rearrangement uses TRBV5-5 and TRBJ2-3, with TRBD1 identical over 8 bases. Trimming removed 4 bases from V and 5 bases from J; junction bases left unmatched: 3. The CDR3 is 13 amino acids. Germline lookup yields CDR1 SGHKS and CDR2 YYEKEE (reference sequence). This CDR3 is CASSITGGDTQYF. CDR3 in DNA: TGTGCCAGCAGCATCACAGGGGGAGATACGCAGTATTTT.

The chain uses TRBV7-9 and TRBJ2-7; the match to TRBD1 covers 10 bases. The CDR3 is 15 amino acids. Germline V gene lookup returns CDR1 SEHNR and CDR2 FQNEAQ (reference sequence). V was clipped by 4 bases and J by 2 bases; unmatched bases: 5. CDR3 protein: CASSSPGTGAYEQYV. The CDR3 nucleotides read TGTGCCAGCAGCTCTCCCGGGACAGGGGCCTACGAGCAGTACGTC.

This clonotype was seen only a few times. The gene calls are TRBV5-6 and TRBJ1-6; 7 bases match TRBD1. Germline V gives CDR1 SGHDT, CDR2 YYEEEE. V lost 2 bases, J lost 10 bases, and 18 bases stayed unmatched. The CDR3 has 18 amino acids. CDR3 nucleotide sequence: TGTGCCAGCAGCTTCTCTCGCAGGGGGTTAGTCGAAGGATCACCCCTCCACTTT. Amino acids: CASSFSRRGLVEGSPLHF.

The rearrangement uses TRBV10-3 and TRBJ2-3; the match to TRBD2 covers 13 bases. The CDR3 extends over 14 amino acids. V gave up 6 bases and J gave up 6 bases; unmatched junction bases: 3. Germline V gives CDR1 ENHRY, CDR2 SYGVKD. This CDR3 is CAIRTSGGADTQYF. Written as DNA, the CDR3 is TGTGCCATCAGAACTAGCGGGGGGGCTGATACGCAGTATTTT.

The V and J genes are TRBV4-2 and TRBJ1-2, with D uncertain. Germline CDR1 LGHNA, CDR2 YNFKEQ. Trimming shortened V by 3 bases and J by 5 bases, and 19 bases separated the two germline ends. The CDR3 sequence is 16 residues long. The CDR3 DNA reads TGTGCCAGCAGCCAGATCTTGGGAGGGCCTCAATATGGCTACACCTTC. Encoded protein: CASSQILGGPQYGYTF.

The CDR3 DNA reads as TGTGCCAGCAGAGGGACGGACACGAACACCGGGGAGCTGTTTTTT. Translation: CASRGTDTNTGELFF. V usage is TRBV2 and J usage is TRBJ2-2; TRBD1 or TRBD2 may be the D gene (5 bases each). Trimming left V 6 bases short and J 0 bases short, with 11 bases between. This CDR3 comprises 15 residues. Germline CDR1 SNHLY, CDR2 FYNNEI. Drawing the rest from reference TRBV2 and TRBJ2-2, the complete variable domain is EPEVTQTPSHQVTQMGQEVILRCVPISNHLYFYWYRQILGQKVEFLVSFYNNEISEKSEIFDDQFSVERPDGSNFTLKIRSTKLEDSAMYFCASRGTDTNTGELFFGEGSRLTVL.

This clonotype came up a few times. The chain employs TRBV2 and TRBJ2-5; TRBD2 matches at 7 bases. This CDR3 contains 13 residues. Germline V gene sequence: CDR1 SNHLY, CDR2 FYNNEI. Trimming removed 6 bases from V and 3 bases from J; junction bases left unmatched: 4. The CDR3 coding sequence is TGTGCCAGCAGGGGGAGCGGGGAAGAGACCCAGTACTTC. This sequence encodes CASRGSGEETQYF.

This clonotype has just a few counts. The chain recombines TRBV7-9 with TRBJ2-1; tentatively, D is TRBD2 (6 bases). Germline V gives CDR1 SEHNR, CDR2 FQNEAQ (reference sequence). The CDR3 consists of 15 residues. Trimming cost V 0 bases and J 3 bases, with 9 bases left between them. The CDR3 nucleotides read TGTGCCAGCAGCTTAGCGGGACTGATCTACAATGAGCAGTTCTTC. Translating it yields CASSLAGLIYNEQFF. Using reference TRBV7-9 and TRBJ2-1 for the parts outside the CDR3, the full variable domain is DTGVSQNPRHKITKRGQNVTFRCDPISEHNRLYWYRQTLGQGPEFLTYFQNEAQLEKSRLLSDRFSAERPKGSFSTLEIQRTEQGDSAMYLCASSLAGLIYNEQFFGPGTRLTVL.

This clonotype was observed a few times. This chain links TRBV11-2 with TRBJ1-2; possibly TRBD1 for D (6 bases). CDR1 SGHAT and CDR2 FQNNGV come from the germline V gene. This CDR3 has 14 amino acids. V shed 2 bases and J shed 2 bases, with 9 bases lying between them. The CDR3, as DNA: TGTGCCAGCAGCTTAAACACAGGGAACTATGGCTACACCTTC. Its translation is CASSLNTGNYGYTF.

This clonotype was counted between two and nine times. The genes are TRBV6-2 or TRBV6-3 and TRBJ1-1; D is ambiguous. The germline CDR1 and CDR2 sequences are MNHEY and SVGEGT. Between the trimmed V and J ends, which lost 6 bases and 3 bases, there was a span of 14 bases. The CDR3 length is 14 residues. This CDR3 is CASSQTLGDTEAFF. CDR3 coding DNA: TGTGCCAGCAGCCAAACCCTGGGTGACACTGAAGCTTTCTTT.

The V and J genes are TRBV12-3 or TRBV12-4 and TRBJ2-1; 7 bases are a match to TRBD1. The CDR3 is 12 amino acids. The V segment lost 4 bases and the J segment 9 bases; nucleotides outside the gene matches: 3. CDR3 sequence reads: CASSSTGSEQFF. In DNA form, the CDR3 reads TGTGCCAGCAGTTCGACAGGGAGTGAGCAGTTCTTC.

This clonotype was seen more than once but under ten times. V is TRBV12-5 and J is TRBJ1-5; D remains unclear. Deletions cut 0 bases from V and 7 bases from J, with 4 bases between. The CDR3 is 12 residues long. CDR1 LGHNT and CDR2 FRNRAP come from the germline V gene. CDR3 region: CASGLVGQPQHF. The CDR3 DNA reads as TGTGCTAGTGGTTTGGTAGGCCAGCCCCAGCATTTT.

This chain joins TRBV7-2 and TRBJ1-2, with 10 bases that match TRBD1. Germline CDR1 is SGHTA and CDR2 is FQGNSA. CDR3 size: 14 residues. Trimming at V came to 6 bases and at J to 4 bases, leaving 5 bases not matched to a gene. This CDR3 is CASRRTGGPYGYTF. As DNA, the CDR3 is TGTGCCAGCAGACGGACAGGGGGACCCTATGGCTACACCTTC.

The chain couples TRBV6-5 to TRBJ2-3, with 9 nucleotides matching TRBD2. The CDR3 covers 17 residues. V lost 4 bases and J lost 0; bases outside the gene matches: 8. Looked up from germline, CDR1 is MNHEY and CDR2 is SVGAGI. CDR3 nucleotide sequence: TGTGCCAGCAGTTTACTTGGCGGGGGGGATAGCACAGATACGCAGTATTTT. Residues: CASSLLGGGDSTDTQYF.